One sample yielded the 9 T cell receptor beta chains listed below, sequenced in a study of regulatory T cells in long-lasting Graves disease. HTBI primers from iRepertoire and Arm-PCR of CDR3 regions yielded the TCR beta libraries. Each CDR3 protein is one row after TCRdb ran MiXCR on the multiplex PCR reads. The sample lists approximately 350,000 distinct CDR3 sequences, roughly 25% occurring once. Time point in this sample: persistent/refractory GD, antithyroid drugs over 5 years with positive TRAb. TCR sequences were obtained from RNA taken from PBMCs. Sequencing was performed on peripheral blood mononuclear cells (PBMCs), taken when the disease was refractory, from a patient treated with antithyroid drugs. The origin of the receptors is a woman aged 40 to 50 with Graves disease.

The CDR3 protein is CSGTRGNSYNEQFF. CDR3 nucleotides: TGCAGTGGGACTCGCGGCAACTCCTACAATGAGCAGTTCTTC. This sequence joins TRBV20-1 and TRBJ2-1; D possibly corresponds to TRBD2 (5 bases). Trimming cost V 7 bases and J 0 bases, with 13 bases left between them. CDR3 size: 14 residues. CDR1 and CDR2 from the germline V gene are DFQATT and SNEGSKA (reference sequence).

The CDR3 DNA reads as TGTGCCAGCAGCCAAACCCCCCGGGCCGGGGAGCTGTTTTTT. Its protein product is CASSQTPRAGELFF. V usage is TRBV14 and J usage is TRBJ2-2; D is ambiguous. The CDR3 has 14 amino acids. Germline-derived CDR1 and CDR2 are SGHDN and FVKESK. With 2 bases removed from V and 6 bases from J, the gap between germline ends came to 10 bases.

The CDR3 DNA is TGTGCCAGCAGTCCCTGGGGGTTAGACAATGAGCAGTTCTTC. Encoded protein: CASSPWGLDNEQFF. This rearrangement joins TRBV28 to TRBJ2-1; D is perhaps TRBD1 or TRBD2 (5 bases each). V was pared by 5 bases and J by 5 bases, with 13 bases between. The CDR3 covers 14 residues. Germline V lookup: CDR1 MDHEN, CDR2 SYDVKM.

This clonotype was detected only a few times. The chain has TRBV11-2 and TRBJ2-1; 13 nucleotides match TRBD2. After removal of 8 bases from V and 9 bases from J, the junction contained 4 bases not matched to a gene. CDR1 and CDR2 from the germline V gene are SGHAT and FQNNGV. CDR3 length equals 13 residues. DNA of the CDR3: TGTGCCAGCCGGACTAGCGGGAGCGGTGAGCAGTTCTTC. Translated, it gives CASRTSGSGEQFF. Looking up the rest from reference TRBV11-2 and TRBJ2-1 gives the full variable domain: EAGVAQSPRYKIIEKRQSVAFWCNPISGHATLYWYQQILGQGPKLLIQFQNNGVVDDSQLPKDRFSAERLKGVDSTLKIQPAKLEDSAVYLCASRTSGSGEQFFGPGTRLTVL.

Ten or more counts support this clonotype. V gene TRBV2 combines with J gene TRBJ2-7; D might be TRBD1 or TRBD2, each matching 5 bases. The CDR3 is 14 amino acids. Germline assignment: CDR1 SNHLY and CDR2 FYNNEI. V was shortened by 8 bases and J by 2 bases, with 16 bases between the two germline ends. The DNA of the CDR3 is TGTGCCAGCTGGGGTGGGGACCTAACCTACGAGCAGTACTTC. Translating gives CASWGGDLTYEQYF.

There are many counts of this clonotype. This chain uses TRBV6-2 or TRBV6-3 with TRBJ2-7; possibly TRBD1 for D (5 bases). The V end was cut by 2 bases, the J end by 4 bases, with 6 bases between. This CDR3 is built from 12 residues. Germline values: CDR1 MNHEY, CDR2 SVGEGT. The CDR3 protein is CASSYTGYEQYF. For the CDR3, the DNA is TGTGCCAGCAGTTACACAGGTTACGAGCAGTACTTC.

To note about this clonotype: This may be a read error: a much more frequent sequence differs by one nucleotide. DNA of the CDR3: TGCAGCGGGGGCAGGGGGATTGGCACTGAAGCTTTCTTT. It codes for CSGGRGIGTEAFF. The chain recombines TRBV29-1 with TRBJ1-1, with 7 bases matching TRBD1. The ends lost 7 bases at V and 4 bases at J; junction bases unmatched: 9. The CDR3 extends over 13 amino acids. Germline V gene data show CDR1 as SQVTM and CDR2 as ANQGSEA.

This clonotype was observed a handful of times. The V call is TRBV6-5, the J call TRBJ2-1; 12 bases fit TRBD2. V dropped 2 bases and J dropped 9; count of bases not matched to a gene: 8. The CDR3 runs 16 residues. Germline V gene data show CDR1 as MNHEY and CDR2 as SVGAGI. The CDR3 DNA reads as TGTGCCAGCAGTTACACCTGGACTAGCGGGACGGGTGAGCAGTTCTTC. As protein: CASSYTWTSGTGEQFF.

In the case of this clonotype: A much more abundant neighbour one base away suggests this may be a read error. CDR3 bases: TGTGCCAGCAGTTCCTTGGTCGGACAGCATAGCAATCAGCCCCAGCATTTT. Protein sequence: CASSSLVGQHSNQPQHF. J is TRBJ1-5 and V is TRBV28; tentatively, D is TRBD1 (6 bases). The CDR3 runs to 17 residues. V dropped 4 bases and J dropped 0 bases, with 16 bases sitting between them. The germline V gene encodes CDR1 MDHEN and CDR2 SYDVKM.